The present T cell receptor beta chain was sequenced within a study of T cell responses to AZD1222 COVID-19 vaccine. For the study at large: Investigators merged groups given second doses at roughly 4 or roughly 12 weeks.

Germline CDR1 reads SNHLY; CDR2 reads FYNNEI. Trimming pared 6 bases from V and 2 bases from J, leaving 9 bases between. The CDR3 sequence is 13 residues long. Only in-frame clones appear in the TCRdb table, and some are missing; sequencing was by immunoSEQ multiplex PCR. The data contain 100,000 or so clones, around 90% of them singletons. Study conclusions and caveats: Reports indicate that nearly half of spike-specific TCRs are directed at unmutated variant regions. Mostly white British, mostly female donors; authors suggested clonal diversity may be underestimated.

This clone has more than one count but fewer than ten. Its antigen is not identified. This sequence originates from an adult in good health. The sequenced sample was peripheral blood, obtained on day 0 of AZD1222 vaccination. V is TRBV2 and J is TRBJ2-3; D is tentatively TRBD1 or TRBD2 (5 bases each). The CDR3 spells CASRGTNTDTQYF. DNA of the CDR3: TGTGCCAGCAGGGGGACCAACACAGATACGCAGTATTTT.